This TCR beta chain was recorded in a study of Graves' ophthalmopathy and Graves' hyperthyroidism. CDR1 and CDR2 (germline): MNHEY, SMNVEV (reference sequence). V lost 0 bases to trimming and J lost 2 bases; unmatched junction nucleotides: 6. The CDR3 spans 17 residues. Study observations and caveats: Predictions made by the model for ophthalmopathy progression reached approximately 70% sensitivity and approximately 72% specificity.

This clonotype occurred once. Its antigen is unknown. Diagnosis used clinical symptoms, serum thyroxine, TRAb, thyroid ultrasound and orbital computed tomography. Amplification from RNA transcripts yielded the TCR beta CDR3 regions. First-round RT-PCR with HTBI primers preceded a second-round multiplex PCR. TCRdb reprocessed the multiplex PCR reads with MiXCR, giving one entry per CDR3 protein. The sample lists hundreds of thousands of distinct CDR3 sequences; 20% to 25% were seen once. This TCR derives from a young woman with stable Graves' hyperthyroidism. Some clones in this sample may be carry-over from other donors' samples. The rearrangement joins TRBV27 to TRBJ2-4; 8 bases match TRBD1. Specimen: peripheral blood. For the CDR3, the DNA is TGTGCCAGCAGTTTATCGGGACAGGACGTTACCAAAAACATTCAGTACTTC. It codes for CASSLSGQDVTKNIQYF.